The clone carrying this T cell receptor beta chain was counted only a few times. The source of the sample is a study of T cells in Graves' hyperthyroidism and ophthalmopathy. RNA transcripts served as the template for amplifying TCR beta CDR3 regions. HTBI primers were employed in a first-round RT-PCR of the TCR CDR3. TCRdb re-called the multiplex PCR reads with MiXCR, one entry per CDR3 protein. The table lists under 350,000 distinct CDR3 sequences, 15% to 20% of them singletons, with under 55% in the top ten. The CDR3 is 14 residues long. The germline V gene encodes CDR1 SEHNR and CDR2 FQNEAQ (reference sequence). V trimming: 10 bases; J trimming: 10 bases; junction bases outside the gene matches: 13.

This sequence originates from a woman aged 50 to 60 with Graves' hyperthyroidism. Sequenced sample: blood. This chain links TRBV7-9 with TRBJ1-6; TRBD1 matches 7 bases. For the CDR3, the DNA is TGTGCCACCGGTGGGGCAGGGGGAAAATCACCCCTCCACTTT. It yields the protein CATGGAGGKSPLHF.